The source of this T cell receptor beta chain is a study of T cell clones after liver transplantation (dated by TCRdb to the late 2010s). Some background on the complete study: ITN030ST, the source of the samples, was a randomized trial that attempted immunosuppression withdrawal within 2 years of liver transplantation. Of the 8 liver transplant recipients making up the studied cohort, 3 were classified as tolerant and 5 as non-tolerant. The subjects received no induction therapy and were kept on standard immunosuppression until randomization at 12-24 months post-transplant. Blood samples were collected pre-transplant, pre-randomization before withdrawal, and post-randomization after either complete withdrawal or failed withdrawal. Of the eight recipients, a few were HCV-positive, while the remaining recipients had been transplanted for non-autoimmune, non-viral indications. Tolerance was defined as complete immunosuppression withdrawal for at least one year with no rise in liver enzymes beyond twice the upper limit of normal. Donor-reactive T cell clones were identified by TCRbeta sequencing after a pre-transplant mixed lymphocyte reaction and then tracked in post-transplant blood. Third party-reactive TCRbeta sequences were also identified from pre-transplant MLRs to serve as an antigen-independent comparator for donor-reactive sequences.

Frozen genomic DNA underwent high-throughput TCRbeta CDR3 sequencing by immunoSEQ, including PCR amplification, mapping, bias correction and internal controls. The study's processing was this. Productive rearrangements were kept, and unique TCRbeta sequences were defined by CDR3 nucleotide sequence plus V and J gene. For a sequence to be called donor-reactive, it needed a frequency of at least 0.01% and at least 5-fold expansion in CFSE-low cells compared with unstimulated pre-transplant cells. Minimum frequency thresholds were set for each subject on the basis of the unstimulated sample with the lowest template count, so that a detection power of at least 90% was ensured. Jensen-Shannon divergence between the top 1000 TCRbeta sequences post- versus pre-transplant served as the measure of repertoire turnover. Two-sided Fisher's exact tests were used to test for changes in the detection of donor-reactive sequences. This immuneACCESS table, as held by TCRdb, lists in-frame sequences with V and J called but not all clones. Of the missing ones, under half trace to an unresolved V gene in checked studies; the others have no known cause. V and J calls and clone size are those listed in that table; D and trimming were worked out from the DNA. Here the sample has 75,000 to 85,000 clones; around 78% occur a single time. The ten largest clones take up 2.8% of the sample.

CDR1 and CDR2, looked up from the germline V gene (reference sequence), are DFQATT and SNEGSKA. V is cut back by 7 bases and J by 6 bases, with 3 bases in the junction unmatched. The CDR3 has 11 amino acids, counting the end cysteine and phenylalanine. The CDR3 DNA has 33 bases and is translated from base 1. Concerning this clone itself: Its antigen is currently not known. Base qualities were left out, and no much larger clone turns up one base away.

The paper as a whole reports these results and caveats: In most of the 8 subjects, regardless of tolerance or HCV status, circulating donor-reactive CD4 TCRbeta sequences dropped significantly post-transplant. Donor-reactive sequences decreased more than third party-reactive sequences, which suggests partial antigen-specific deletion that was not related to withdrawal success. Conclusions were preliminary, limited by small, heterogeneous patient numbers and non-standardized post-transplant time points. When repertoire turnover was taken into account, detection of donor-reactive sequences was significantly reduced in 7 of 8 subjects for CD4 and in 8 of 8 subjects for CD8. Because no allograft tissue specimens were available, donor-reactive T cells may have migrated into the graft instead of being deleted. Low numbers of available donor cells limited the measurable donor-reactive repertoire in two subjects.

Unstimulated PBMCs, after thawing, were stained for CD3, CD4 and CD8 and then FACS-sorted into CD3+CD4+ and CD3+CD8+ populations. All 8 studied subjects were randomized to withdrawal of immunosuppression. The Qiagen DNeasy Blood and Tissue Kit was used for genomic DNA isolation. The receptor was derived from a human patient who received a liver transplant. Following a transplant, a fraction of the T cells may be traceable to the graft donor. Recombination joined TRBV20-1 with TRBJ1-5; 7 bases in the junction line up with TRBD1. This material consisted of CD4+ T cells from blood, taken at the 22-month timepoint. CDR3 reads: CSDRGGQPQHF. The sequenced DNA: TGCAGTGACAGGGGAGGTCAGCCCCAGCATTTT.